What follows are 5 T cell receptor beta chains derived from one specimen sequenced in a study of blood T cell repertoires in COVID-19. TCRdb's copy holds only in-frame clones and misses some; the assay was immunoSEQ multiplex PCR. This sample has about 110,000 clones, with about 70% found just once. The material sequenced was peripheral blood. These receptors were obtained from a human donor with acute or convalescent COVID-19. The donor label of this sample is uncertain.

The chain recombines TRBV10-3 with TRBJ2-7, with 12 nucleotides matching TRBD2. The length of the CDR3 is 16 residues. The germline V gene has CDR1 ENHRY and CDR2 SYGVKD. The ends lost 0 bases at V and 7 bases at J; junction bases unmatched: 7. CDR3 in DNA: TGTGCCATCAGTGAGTCGGCTAGCGGGGGGGCGAGAGAGCAGTACTTC. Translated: CAISESASGGAREQYF.

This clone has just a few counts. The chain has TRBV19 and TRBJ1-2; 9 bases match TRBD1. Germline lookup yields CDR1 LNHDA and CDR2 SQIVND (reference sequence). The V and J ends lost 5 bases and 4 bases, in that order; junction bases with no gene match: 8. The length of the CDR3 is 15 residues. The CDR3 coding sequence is TGTGCCAGTAGTTGGGACAGGGCGGATCCCTATGGCTACACCTTC. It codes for CASSWDRADPYGYTF.

The CDR3, as DNA: TGCAGCGTTCACAGGGGCAGCACAGATACGCAGTATTTT. This gives the protein CSVHRGSTDTQYF. This chain connects TRBV29-1 to TRBJ2-3; 7 nucleotides agree with TRBD1. Germline CDR1 SQVTM, CDR2 ANQGSEA. The CDR3 is 13 amino acids. V trimming: 5 bases; J trimming: 0 bases; junction bases outside the gene matches: 2.

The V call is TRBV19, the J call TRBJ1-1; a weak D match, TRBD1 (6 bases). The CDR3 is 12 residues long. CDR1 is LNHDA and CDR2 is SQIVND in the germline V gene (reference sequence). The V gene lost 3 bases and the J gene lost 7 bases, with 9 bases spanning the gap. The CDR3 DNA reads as TGTGCCAGTAGTATCGGACAGATTGAAGCTTTCTTT. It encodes CASSIGQIEAFF.

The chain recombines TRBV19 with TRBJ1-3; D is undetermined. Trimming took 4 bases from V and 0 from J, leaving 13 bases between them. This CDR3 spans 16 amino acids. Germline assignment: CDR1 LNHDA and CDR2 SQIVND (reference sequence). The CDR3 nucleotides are TGTGCCAGTAGTAAAACGCACGGACTCTCTGGAAACACCATATATTTT. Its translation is CASSKTHGLSGNTIYF. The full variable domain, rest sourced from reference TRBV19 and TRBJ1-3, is DGGITQSPKYLFRKEGQNVTLSCEQNLNHDAMYWYRQDPGQGLRLIYYSQIVNDFQKGDIAEGYSVSREKKESFPLTVTSAQKNPTAFYLCASSKTHGLSGNTIYFGEGSWLTVV.